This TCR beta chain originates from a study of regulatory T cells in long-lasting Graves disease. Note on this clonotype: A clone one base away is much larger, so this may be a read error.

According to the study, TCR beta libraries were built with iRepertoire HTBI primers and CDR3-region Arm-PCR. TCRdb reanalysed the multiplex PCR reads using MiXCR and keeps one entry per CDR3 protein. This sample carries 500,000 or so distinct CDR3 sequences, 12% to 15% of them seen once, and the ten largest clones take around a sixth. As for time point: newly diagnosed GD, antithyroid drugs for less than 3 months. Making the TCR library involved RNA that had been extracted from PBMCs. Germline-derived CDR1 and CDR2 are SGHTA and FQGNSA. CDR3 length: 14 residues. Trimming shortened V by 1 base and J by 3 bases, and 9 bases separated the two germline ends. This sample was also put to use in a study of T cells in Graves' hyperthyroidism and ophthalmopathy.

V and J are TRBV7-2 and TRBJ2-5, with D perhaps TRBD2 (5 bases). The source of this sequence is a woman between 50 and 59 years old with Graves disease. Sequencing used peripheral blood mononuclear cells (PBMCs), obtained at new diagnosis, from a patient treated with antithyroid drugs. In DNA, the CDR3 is TGTGCCAGCAGCTTAGTAGCGACTAAAGAGACCCAGTACTTC. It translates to CASSLVATKETQYF.